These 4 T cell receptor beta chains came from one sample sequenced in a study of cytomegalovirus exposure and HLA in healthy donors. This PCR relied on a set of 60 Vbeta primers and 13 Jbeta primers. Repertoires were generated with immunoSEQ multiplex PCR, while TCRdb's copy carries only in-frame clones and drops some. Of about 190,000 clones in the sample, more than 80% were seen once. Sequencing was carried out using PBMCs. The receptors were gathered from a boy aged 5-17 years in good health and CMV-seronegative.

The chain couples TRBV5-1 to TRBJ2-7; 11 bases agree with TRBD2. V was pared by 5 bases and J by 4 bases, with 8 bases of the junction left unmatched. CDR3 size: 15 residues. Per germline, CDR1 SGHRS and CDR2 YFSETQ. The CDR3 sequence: CASSYGTSGLYEQYF. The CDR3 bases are TGCGCCAGCAGTTATGGGACTAGCGGACTTTACGAGCAGTACTTC.

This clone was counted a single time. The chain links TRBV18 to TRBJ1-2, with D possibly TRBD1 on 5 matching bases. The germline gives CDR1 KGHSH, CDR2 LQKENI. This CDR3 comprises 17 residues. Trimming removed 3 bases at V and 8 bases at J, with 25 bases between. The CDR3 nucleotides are TGTGCCAGCTCACCTTCCAAAACCGGGACTCATCCCCTAGGCTACACCTTC. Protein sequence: CASSPSKTGTHPLGYTF.

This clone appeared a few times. CDR3 region: CAIGMGGPKTEAFF. CDR3 DNA: TGTGCCATCGGGATGGGGGGGCCAAAGACTGAAGCTTTCTTT. This chain joins TRBV5-4 and TRBJ1-1; TRBD1 is a possible D gene (6 bases). The CDR3 sequence is 14 residues long. V shed 9 bases and J shed 5 bases, with 20 bases lying between them. Per the germline V gene, CDR1 is SGHNT and CDR2 is YYREEE (reference sequence). Looking up the rest from reference TRBV5-4 and TRBJ1-1 gives the full variable domain: ETGVTQSPTHLIKTRGQQVTLRCSSQSGHNTVSWYQQALGQGPQFIFQYYREEENGRGNFPPRFSGLQFPNYSSELNVNALELDDSALYLCAIGMGGPKTEAFFGQGTRLTVV.

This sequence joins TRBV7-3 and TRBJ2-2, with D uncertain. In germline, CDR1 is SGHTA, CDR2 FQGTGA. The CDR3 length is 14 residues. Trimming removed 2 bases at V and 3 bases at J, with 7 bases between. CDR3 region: CASSLWAYTGELFF. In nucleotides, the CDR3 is TGTGCCAGCAGCTTATGGGCTTACACCGGGGAGCTGTTTTTT. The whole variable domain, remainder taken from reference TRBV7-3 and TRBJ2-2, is GAGVSQTPSNKVTEKGKYVELRCDPISGHTALYWYRQSLGQGPEFLIYFQGTGAADDSGLPNDRFFAVRPEGSVSTLKIQRTERGDSAVYLCASSLWAYTGELFFGEGSRLTVL.